Below, 18 T cell receptor beta chains from the same sample are listed, as sequenced in a study of blood T cell repertoires in COVID-19. This table comes from immunoSEQ multiplex PCR, and its TCRdb copy is limited to in-frame clones, with some not included. The table has 85,000 to 120,000 clones, around 78% seen once. Sequenced material: peripheral blood. Source of these receptors: a man older than 75 with COVID-19, enrolled during active disease.

This chain connects TRBV5-4 to TRBJ1-4, with a possible D match to TRBD1 (6 bases). The germline V gene encodes CDR1 SGHNT and CDR2 YYREEE (reference sequence). This CDR3 is built from 14 residues. Trimming pared 0 bases from V and 8 bases from J, leaving 11 bases between. DNA of the CDR3: TGTGCCAGCAGCTTGGACAGGGCCCGAGAAAAACTGTTTTTT. Translated: CASSLDRAREKLFF.

This rearrangement joins TRBV10-3 to TRBJ1-6; 11 nucleotides agree with TRBD1. V lost 5 bases and J lost 7; bases outside the gene matches: 4. Germline CDR1 ENHRY, CDR2 SYGVKD. The CDR3 length is 15 residues. This CDR3 reads CAISTRDRGNSPLHF. The CDR3 DNA follows: TGTGCCATCAGTACCCGGGACAGGGGGAATTCACCCCTCCACTTT.

The chain couples TRBV7-6 to TRBJ2-3; D might be TRBD2 (6 bases). CDR3 length equals 15 residues. Germline values: CDR1 SGHVS, CDR2 FNYEAQ. Trimming shortened V by 0 bases and J by 0 bases, and 7 bases separated the two germline ends. CDR3 sequence reads: CASSLASGSTDTQYF. The DNA for the CDR3 is TGTGCCAGCAGCTTAGCCAGCGGGAGCACAGATACGCAGTATTTT.

The V and J genes are TRBV10-1 and TRBJ2-7; D gene uncertain. Germline V gene lookup returns CDR1 WNHNN and CDR2 SYGVQD (reference sequence). The CDR3 extends over 12 amino acids. V was cut by 4 bases and J by 0 bases, with 4 bases left in between. CDR3 nucleotide sequence: TGCGCCAGCAGTGCGGGCTCCTACGAGCAGTACTTC. It encodes CASSAGSYEQYF.

V gene TRBV3-1 (or the pseudogene TRBV3-2) combines with J gene TRBJ2-3; D is unresolved. Germline V gives CDR1 LGHDT, CDR2 YNNKEL (reference sequence). V was clipped by 6 bases and J by 1 base, with 14 bases between them. This CDR3 comprises 15 residues. The CDR3 region has the DNA TGTGCCAGCAGATCGCGGCGGCCCCGCACAGATACGCAGTATTTT. It translates to CASRSRRPRTDTQYF.

The rearrangement links TRBV4-1 to TRBJ2-1, with D possibly matching TRBD2 (7 bases). Trimming cost V 3 bases and J 4 bases, with 13 bases left between them. The CDR3 sequence is 15 residues long. Germline V gene lookup returns CDR1 MGHRA and CDR2 YSYEKL. The CDR3 is CASSQVGGPYNEQFF. CDR3 coding DNA: TGCGCCAGCAGCCAGGTGGGGGGGCCTTACAATGAGCAGTTCTTC.

The chain couples TRBV10-2 to TRBJ2-1, with 7 bases identical to TRBD1. The trim removed 8 bases at V and 2 bases at J, leaving 3 bases unmatched. The CDR3 length is 13 residues. The germline gives CDR1 WSHSY, CDR2 SAAADI. Written as DNA, the CDR3 is TGCGCCAGCGGGACAGAAGCCTACAATGAGCAGTTCTTC. Its translation: CASGTEAYNEQFF.

The V call is TRBV29-1, the J call TRBJ1-1; possibly TRBD1 for D (5 bases). With 7 bases removed from V and 1 base from J, the gap between germline ends came to 16 bases. The CDR3 consists of 14 residues. Germline V CDR1 and CDR2: SQVTM, ANQGSEA. For the CDR3, the DNA is TGCAGCGCCACGGGAGGGACCTCGAACACTGAAGCTTTCTTT. Residues: CSATGGTSNTEAFF.

The chain combines TRBV7-3 with TRBJ2-2, with TRBD2 identical over 9 bases. This CDR3 is 16 amino acids long. Trimming at V came to 7 bases and at J to 6 bases, leaving 12 bases not matched to a gene. Germline loops: CDR1 SGHTA, CDR2 FQGTGA. CDR3 DNA: TGTGCCAGCACCCTCGGGGGTAGCGGGAGATCCGGGGAGCTGTTTTTT. This encodes CASTLGGSGRSGELFF.

The chain uses TRBV2 and TRBJ2-3; D might be TRBD1 (5 bases). The CDR3 totals 16 residues. The V gene lost 6 bases and the J gene lost 4 bases, with 20 bases spanning the gap. The germline CDR1 and CDR2 sequences are SNHLY and FYNNEI. CDR3 DNA sequence: TGTGCCAGCAGCGATGGGGCCTTAGTGGAAGCAGATACGCAGTATTTT. Residues: CASSDGALVEADTQYF.

The rearrangement links TRBV28 to TRBJ1-3, with D possibly matching TRBD1 (6 bases). Germline values: CDR1 MDHEN, CDR2 SYDVKM. CDR3 length: 14 amino acids. V lost 7 bases to trimming and J lost 1 base, with 11 bases between them. The CDR3 spells CASTDSLSGNTIYF. For the CDR3, the DNA is TGTGCCAGCACGGACAGTCTATCTGGAAACACCATATATTTT.

The gene calls are TRBV5-1 and TRBJ1-1, with D perhaps TRBD1 (6 bases). This CDR3 comprises 14 residues. The germline CDR1 and CDR2 sequences are SGHRS and YFSETQ. Trimming pared 3 bases from V and 2 bases from J, leaving 11 bases between. Here the CDR3 reads CASSSGTSNTEAFF. The DNA of the CDR3 is TGCGCCAGCAGCTCGGGGACATCTAACACTGAAGCTTTCTTT.

This clone showed up just a few times. The V gene is TRBV10-2, the J gene TRBJ2-3, with TRBD2 matching over 8 bases. From germline, CDR1 is WSHSY and CDR2 SAAADI. The CDR3 is 15 amino acids. Trimming cost V 8 bases and J 4 bases; bases outside gene matches: 11. The CDR3 region has the DNA TGCGCCAGCGGGATCCGGACTAGCATCCCAGATACGCAGTATTTT. As protein: CASGIRTSIPDTQYF.

The chain couples TRBV7-2 to TRBJ2-1; 10 nucleotides line up with TRBD2. Per germline, CDR1 SGHTA and CDR2 FQGNSA. This CDR3 contains 15 residues. V trimming: 5 bases; J trimming: 4 bases; junction bases outside the gene matches: 5. CDR3: CASSRLAGVYNEQFF. In DNA form, the CDR3 reads TGTGCCAGCAGCCGGCTAGCGGGAGTGTACAATGAGCAGTTCTTC.

The chain links TRBV19 to TRBJ2-5; 9 bases map to TRBD1. This CDR3 has 14 residues. The germline V gene has CDR1 LNHDA and CDR2 SQIVND (reference sequence). V lost 5 bases, J lost 3 bases, and 4 bases stayed unmatched. The CDR3 is CASSPRDREETQYF. The CDR3 DNA reads TGTGCCAGTAGTCCCCGGGACAGGGAAGAGACCCAGTACTTC.

The chain is built from TRBV27 and TRBJ1-6; possibly TRBD1 for D (6 bases). The V and J ends lost 5 bases and 4 bases respectively, with 15 bases between them. The CDR3 has 16 residues. CDR1 is MNHEY and CDR2 is SMNVEV in the germline V gene (reference sequence). The CDR3 is CASSRGGAIYNSPLHF. CDR3 coding DNA: TGTGCCAGCAGTCGCGGGGGCGCCATATATAATTCACCCCTCCACTTT.

The chain is built from TRBV6-4 and TRBJ1-5, with 7 bases identical to TRBD1. CDR3 length equals 13 residues. V was pared by 3 bases and J by 7 bases, with 3 bases of the junction left unmatched. Germline V gives CDR1 MRHNA, CDR2 SNTAGT. CDR3 in amino acids: CASSETGNQPQHF. The CDR3 DNA follows: TGTGCCAGCAGTGAGACAGGGAACCAGCCCCAGCATTTT.

This clone has just one count. The rearrangement uses TRBV30 and TRBJ1-5; 7 nucleotides agree with TRBD1. The V and J ends lost 2 bases and 0 bases, in that order; junction bases with no gene match: 10. This CDR3 region has 17 residues. Germline V gene lookup returns CDR1 GTSNPN and CDR2 SVGIG (reference sequence). DNA for the CDR3: TGTGCCTGGAGTTGGTCCGGGACAGCGTATAGCAATCAGCCCCAGCATTTT. This sequence encodes CAWSWSGTAYSNQPQHF.